A single sample is the source of the 25 T cell receptor beta chains below, sequenced in a study of cytomegalovirus exposure and HLA in healthy donors. PCR used 60 Vbeta primers and 13 Jbeta primers. Clones were sequenced by immunoSEQ multiplex PCR, and TCRdb holds only the in-frame ones, with some missing. The sample gives over 150,000 clones, around 80% of which show up once; about 2.2% is in the top ten. Sequencing used PBMCs. Source of these receptors: a woman aged 30 to 39 in good health and CMV-seronegative.

The chain combines TRBV29-1 with TRBJ2-2; the D gene is possibly TRBD2 (5 bases). Per germline, CDR1 SQVTM and CDR2 ANQGSEA. The CDR3 contains 14 residues. Deletions cut 7 bases from V and 3 bases from J, with 15 bases between. The CDR3: CSAREGLHTGELFF. In DNA form, the CDR3 reads TGCAGCGCCCGAGAGGGCCTCCACACCGGGGAGCTGTTTTTT.

The chain couples TRBV7-9 to TRBJ2-5, with a tentative D call TRBD1 (5 bases). Deletions cut 7 bases from V and 1 base from J, with 13 bases between. This CDR3 has 14 amino acids. Germline V gene lookup returns CDR1 SEHNR and CDR2 FQNEAQ (reference sequence). CDR3 protein: CASKPSTAQETQYF. As DNA, the CDR3 is TGTGCCAGCAAACCTTCGACAGCCCAAGAGACCCAGTACTTC.

The rearrangement links TRBV6-1 to TRBJ2-5; the D is unclear. The ends were cut back, 5 bases at V and 4 bases at J, with 11 bases in the middle. Germline values: CDR1 MNHNS, CDR2 SASEGT. CDR3 length: 13 amino acids. The CDR3 loop reads CASSPIAVETQYF. CDR3 coding DNA: TGTGCCAGCAGTCCAATAGCTGTAGAGACCCAGTACTTC.

This clone was seen more than once but under ten times. This rearrangement joins TRBV11-2 to TRBJ2-5; 7 bases line up with TRBD1. The trim removed 5 bases at V and 5 bases at J, leaving 11 bases unmatched. The CDR3 length is 15 residues. CDR1 is SGHAT, CDR2 FQNNGV, per germline. The chain's CDR3 is CASSTRQGQGETQYF. The CDR3 coding sequence is TGTGCCAGCAGCACGCGACAGGGCCAGGGGGAGACCCAGTACTTC. The full variable domain, completed using reference TRBV11-2 and TRBJ2-5, is EAGVAQSPRYKIIEKRQSVAFWCNPISGHATLYWYQQILGQGPKLLIQFQNNGVVDDSQLPKDRFSAERLKGVDSTLKIQPAKLEDSAVYLCASSTRQGQGETQYFGPGTRLLVL.

V is TRBV29-1 and J is TRBJ2-7, with 13 bases fitting TRBD2. Per germline, CDR1 SQVTM and CDR2 ANQGSEA. There are 16 residues in the CDR3. With V trimmed by 2 bases and J by 0 bases, 4 bases remained unmatched. The CDR3 nucleotides are TGCAGCGTTGAATCGGGACTAGCGGGGAGCTCCTACGAGCAGTACTTC. This sequence encodes CSVESGLAGSSYEQYF.

This chain joins TRBV1 and TRBJ2-7; the table gives TRBD1 as D, unverified against the DNA. TRBV1 is reported as a pseudogene. The CDR3 runs 15 residues. CDR3 coding DNA: TGCACCAGCAGCCAAGATCTCTCGACAGTTTACGAGCAGTACTTC. The encoded protein is CTSSQDLSTVYEQYF.

V and J are TRBV28 and TRBJ2-7, with 7 bases identical to TRBD1. This CDR3 region has 13 residues. With V trimmed by 5 bases and J by 6 bases, 7 bases remained unmatched. CDR1 is MDHEN, CDR2 SYDVKM, per germline. CDR3 coding DNA: TGTGCCAGCAGTCCCCGACAGGGTTCCGAGCAGTACTTC. Translated, it gives CASSPRQGSEQYF.

The J gene is TRBJ1-2, the V gene TRBV6-6; no clear D. CDR1 and CDR2 from the germline V gene are MNHNY and SVGAGI (reference sequence). Trimming shortened V by 11 bases and J by 5 bases, and 15 bases separated the two germline ends. This CDR3 has 12 residues. The CDR3: CAASPSRYGYTF. As DNA, the CDR3 is TGTGCCGCGAGCCCATCAAGATATGGCTACACCTTC.

This rearrangement joins TRBV2 to TRBJ2-5; TRBD1 matches at 8 bases. The CDR3 has 13 amino acids. Unmatched junction bases numbered 10, after V lost 5 bases and J lost 11 bases. CDR1 SNHLY and CDR2 FYNNEI come from the germline V gene. The CDR3 region has the DNA TGTGCCAGCAGTAGCACCAGGGGGCAAGAGCAGTACTTC. Its protein product is CASSSTRGQEQYF.

J is TRBJ2-1 and V is TRBV4-3, with TRBD2 matching 10 bases. Per germline, CDR1 LGHNA and CDR2 YSLEER. The CDR3 runs 17 residues. V dropped 2 bases and J dropped 10; count of bases not matched to a gene: 14. The CDR3 DNA follows: TGCGCCAGCAGCCAAAGTAGGACTGGGACTAGCGTTCGCGAGCAGTTCTTC. Its translation: CASSQSRTGTSVREQFF.

The CDR3 DNA follows: TGCAGCGTGGGGGGTTTTGAGGAGACCCAGTACTTC. Its translation is CSVGGFEETQYF. This chain links TRBV29-1 with TRBJ2-5, with a tentative D call TRBD2 (6 bases). The CDR3 spans 12 residues. Trimming pared 6 bases from V and 5 bases from J, leaving 13 bases between. Germline CDR1 and CDR2: SQVTM and ANQGSEA.

The table lists this clone with a few counts. The chain uses TRBV27 and TRBJ2-7; 7 bases match TRBD1. V gave up 5 bases and J gave up 4 bases; unmatched junction bases: 2. Germline values: CDR1 MNHEY, CDR2 SMNVEV (reference sequence). CDR3 size: 12 residues. The CDR3 sequence is CASSKQGYEQYF. In DNA form, the CDR3 reads TGTGCCAGCAGTAAACAGGGGTACGAGCAGTACTTC.

Notes on this clone: It is unclear where the CDR3 begins or ends on the DNA, so no DNA is shown, and the CDR3 is as TCRdb lists it. The chain carries TRBV5-1 and TRBJ1-2; the table assigns TRBD1, which was not confirmed against the DNA. The CDR3 spans 15 residues, counting both ends. CDR1 and CDR2 from the germline V gene are SGHRS and YFSETQ. CDR3 protein: CASSSLAGVPDGYTF.

This clone has just one count. V usage is TRBV18 and J usage is TRBJ2-1; 8 nucleotides agree with TRBD2. This CDR3 region has 16 residues. The V gene end was trimmed by 6 bases and the J gene end by 9 bases; junction bases not matched to a gene: 16. The germline gives CDR1 KGHSH, CDR2 LQKENI. The CDR3 protein is CASSLSGAGIWGEQFF. CDR3 in DNA: TGTGCCAGCTCGCTTAGCGGGGCTGGGATTTGGGGTGAGCAGTTCTTC.

V and J are TRBV2 and TRBJ1-1, with D perhaps TRBD1 (6 bases). Germline-derived CDR1 and CDR2 are SNHLY and FYNNEI. V gave up 6 bases and J gave up 0 bases, with 11 bases separating them. This CDR3 region has 14 residues. In DNA form, the CDR3 reads TGTGCCAGCAGCCTACAGGGTCTGAACACTGAAGCTTTCTTT. Its translation: CASSLQGLNTEAFF. Drawing the rest from reference TRBV2 and TRBJ1-1, the complete variable domain is EPEVTQTPSHQVTQMGQEVILRCVPISNHLYFYWYRQILGQKVEFLVSFYNNEISEKSEIFDDQFSVERPDGSNFTLKIRSTKLEDSAMYFCASSLQGLNTEAFFGQGTRLTVV.

This clone was observed a few times. The rearrangement uses TRBV19 and TRBJ2-2, with D possibly matching TRBD1 (5 bases). The CDR3 is 14 amino acids. Germline V gene lookup returns CDR1 LNHDA and CDR2 SQIVND (reference sequence). Trimming shortened V by 5 bases and J by 4 bases, and 11 bases separated the two germline ends. The DNA for the CDR3 is TGTGCCAGTAGTCGCCAGGGTGCCACCGGGGAGCTGTTTTTT. The encoded protein is CASSRQGATGELFF.

The V gene is TRBV7-8, the J gene TRBJ2-7; TRBD1 matches 7 bases. After removal of 5 bases from V and 4 bases from J, the junction contained 8 bases not matched to a gene. From germline, CDR1 is SGHVS and CDR2 FQNEAQ. The CDR3 covers 14 residues. CDR3 region: CASSKTTGTYEQYF. CDR3 in DNA: TGTGCCAGCAGCAAAACGACAGGGACATACGAGCAGTACTTC.

The genes are TRBV5-4 and TRBJ2-3; TRBD2 matches at 9 bases. The CDR3 spans 12 residues. The germline V gene has CDR1 SGHNT and CDR2 YYREEE (reference sequence). The junction had 5 bases not matched to a gene; V was cut back by 2 bases and J by 13 bases. CDR3 in DNA: TGTGCCAGCAGCTTAGGCGGGGGGGCCAAGTATTTT. Its translation is CASSLGGGAKYF.

J is TRBJ1-5 and V is TRBV18, with 7 bases lining up with TRBD1. CDR1 KGHSH and CDR2 LQKENI come from the germline V gene. The CDR3 runs 15 residues. Trimming took 5 bases from V and 0 from J; bases not matched to a gene: 4. In nucleotides, the CDR3 is TGTGCCAGCTCAACGGGACAGTTTAGCAATCAGCCCCAGCATTTT. This sequence encodes CASSTGQFSNQPQHF.

This sequence joins TRBV6-5 and TRBJ2-7; possibly TRBD1 for D (6 bases). Trimming left V 2 bases short and J 2 bases short, with 13 bases between. The germline gives CDR1 MNHEY, CDR2 SVGAGI. This CDR3 is 15 amino acids long. The CDR3 nucleotides are TGTGCCAGCAGTTACACCACAGGGAGCCCCTACGAGCAGTACTTC. Translating it yields CASSYTTGSPYEQYF.

The J gene is TRBJ1-6, the V gene TRBV6-1, with a possible D match to TRBD1 (5 bases). This CDR3 is 16 amino acids long. CDR1 and CDR2 (germline): MNHNS, SASEGT. V was clipped by 3 bases and J by 7 bases, with 16 bases between them. CDR3 in DNA: TGTGCCAGCAGTGAGGGCACGGGGGACGGGAATTCACCCCTCCACTTT. Amino acids: CASSEGTGDGNSPLHF.

About this clone: At one end, the junction sequence differs from germline, possibly due to a read error. The rearrangement joins TRBV7-7 to TRBJ2-5; 7 bases line up with TRBD1. The CDR3 extends over 15 amino acids. Germline-derived CDR1 and CDR2 are SSHAT and FNYEAQ (reference sequence). This chain's CDR3 is CASSNRGVGQETQYF. The CDR3 DNA reads as TGTGCTAGCAGCAACAGGGGAGTCGGGCAAGAGACCCAGTACTTC.

The J gene is TRBJ1-1, the V gene TRBV4-3; a possible D gene is TRBD1 (5 bases). CDR3 size: 16 residues. V was shortened by 1 base and J by 0 bases, with 12 bases between the two germline ends. Germline CDR1 LGHNA, CDR2 YSLEER. DNA of the CDR3: TGCGCCAGCAGCCAAGGTAGGGGCGGATTGAACACTGAAGCTTTCTTT. Translation: CASSQGRGGLNTEAFF.

The V and J genes are TRBV14 and TRBJ2-2; TRBD1 matches 8 bases. This CDR3 has 15 amino acids. The V and J ends lost 1 base and 5 bases, in that order; junction bases with no gene match: 3. The germline gives CDR1 SGHDN, CDR2 FVKESK. The CDR3 reads CASSQGQGQTGELFF. The CDR3 DNA sequence: TGTGCCAGCAGCCAAGGACAGGGGCAAACCGGGGAGCTGTTTTTT.

This chain joins TRBV5-1 and TRBJ1-3, with D perhaps matching TRBD1 (6 bases). The CDR3 length is 15 residues. Germline lookup yields CDR1 SGHRS and CDR2 YFSETQ. The V gene lost 4 bases and the J gene lost 0 bases, with 11 bases spanning the gap. CDR3 bases: TGCGCCAGCAGCCCCCTGACAGGCTCTGGAAACACCATATATTTT. It is translated as CASSPLTGSGNTIYF.